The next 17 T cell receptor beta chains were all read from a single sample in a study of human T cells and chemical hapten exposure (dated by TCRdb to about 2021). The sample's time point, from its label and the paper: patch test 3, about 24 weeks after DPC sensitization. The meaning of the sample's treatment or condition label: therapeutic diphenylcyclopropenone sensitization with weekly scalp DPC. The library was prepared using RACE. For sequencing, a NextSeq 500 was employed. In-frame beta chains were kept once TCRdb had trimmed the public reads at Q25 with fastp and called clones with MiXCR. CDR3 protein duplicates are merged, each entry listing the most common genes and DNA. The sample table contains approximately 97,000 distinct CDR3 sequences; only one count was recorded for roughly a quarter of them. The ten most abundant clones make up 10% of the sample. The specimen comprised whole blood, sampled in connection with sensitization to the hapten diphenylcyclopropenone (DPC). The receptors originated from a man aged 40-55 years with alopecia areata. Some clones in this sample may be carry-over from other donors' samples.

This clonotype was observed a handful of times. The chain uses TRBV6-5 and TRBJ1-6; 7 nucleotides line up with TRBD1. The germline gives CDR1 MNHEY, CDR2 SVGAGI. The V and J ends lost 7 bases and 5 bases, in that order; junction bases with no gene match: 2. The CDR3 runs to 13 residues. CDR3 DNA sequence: TGTGCCAGCAAGGGGACAGATAATTCACCCCTCCACTTT. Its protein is CASKGTDNSPLHF.

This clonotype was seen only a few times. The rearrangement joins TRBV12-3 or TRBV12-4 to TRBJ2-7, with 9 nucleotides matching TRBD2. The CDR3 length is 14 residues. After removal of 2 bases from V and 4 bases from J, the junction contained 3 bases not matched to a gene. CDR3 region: CASSLMREGYEQYF. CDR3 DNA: TGTGCCAGCAGTTTAATGCGGGAGGGGTACGAGCAGTACTTC.

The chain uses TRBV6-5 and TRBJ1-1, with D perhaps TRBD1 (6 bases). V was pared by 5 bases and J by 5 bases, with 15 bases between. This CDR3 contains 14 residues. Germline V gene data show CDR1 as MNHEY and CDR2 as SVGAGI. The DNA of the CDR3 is TGTGCCAGCAGTGCCGAGGGGGGTGGGACTGAAGCTTTCTTT. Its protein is CASSAEGGGTEAFF.

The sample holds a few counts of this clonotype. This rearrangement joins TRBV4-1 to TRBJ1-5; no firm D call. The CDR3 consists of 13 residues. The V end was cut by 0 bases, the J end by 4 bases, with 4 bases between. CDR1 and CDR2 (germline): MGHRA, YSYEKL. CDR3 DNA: TGCGCCAGCAGCCAAGATCGGAATCAGCCCCAGCATTTT. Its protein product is CASSQDRNQPQHF.

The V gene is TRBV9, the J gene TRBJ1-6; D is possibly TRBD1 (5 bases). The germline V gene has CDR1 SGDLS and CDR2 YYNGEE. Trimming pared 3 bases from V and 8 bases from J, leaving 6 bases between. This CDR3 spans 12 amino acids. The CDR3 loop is CASSARDSPLHF. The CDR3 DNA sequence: TGTGCCAGCAGCGCCAGGGATTCACCCCTCCACTTT.

The DNA for the CDR3 is TGTGCCAGCAGTTACTCTCGACTAGTGACGAATGAGCAGTTCTTC. Translating it yields CASSYSRLVTNEQFF. The chain joins TRBV6-5 to TRBJ2-1, with D possibly being TRBD2 (6 bases). Germline assignment: CDR1 MNHEY and CDR2 SVGAGI. This CDR3 has 15 residues. V lost 0 bases and J 7 bases, leaving 13 bases between the germline ends.

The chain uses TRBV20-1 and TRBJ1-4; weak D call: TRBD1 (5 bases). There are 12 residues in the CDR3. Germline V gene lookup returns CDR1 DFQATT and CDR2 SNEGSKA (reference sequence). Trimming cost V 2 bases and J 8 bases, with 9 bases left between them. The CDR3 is CSARQGGEKLFF. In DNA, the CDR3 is TGCAGTGCTAGACAGGGAGGCGAAAAACTGTTTTTT.

Written as DNA, the CDR3 is TGTGCCAGCATTAGAACAGGGGTCGCTGAAGCTTTCTTT. It specifies CASIRTGVAEAFF. The chain recombines TRBV2 with TRBJ1-1; 7 nucleotides match TRBD1. Per the germline V gene, CDR1 is SNHLY and CDR2 is FYNNEI. After removal of 7 bases from V and 6 bases from J, the junction contained 8 bases not matched to a gene. The CDR3 is 13 residues long.

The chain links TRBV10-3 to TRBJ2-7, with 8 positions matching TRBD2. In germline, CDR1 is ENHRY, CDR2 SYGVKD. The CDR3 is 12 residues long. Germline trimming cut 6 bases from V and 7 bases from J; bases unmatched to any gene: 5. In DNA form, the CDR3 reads TGTGCCATCAGCCGGGGACTAGAGGAGCAGTACTTC. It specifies CAISRGLEEQYF.

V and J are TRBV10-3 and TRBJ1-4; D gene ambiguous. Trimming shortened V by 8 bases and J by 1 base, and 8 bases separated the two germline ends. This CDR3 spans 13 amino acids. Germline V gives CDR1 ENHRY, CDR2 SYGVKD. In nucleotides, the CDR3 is TGTGCCATCGCTGGAGGAACTAATGAAAAACTGTTTTTT. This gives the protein CAIAGGTNEKLFF.

The CDR3 loop is CASSGGRPGTEAFF. The CDR3 DNA reads TGTGCCAGCAGTGGGGGACGGCCGGGGACTGAAGCTTTCTTT. The chain carries TRBV2 and TRBJ1-1, with a possible D match to TRBD1 (5 bases). Germline V gene sequence: CDR1 SNHLY, CDR2 FYNNEI. The CDR3 is made up of 14 amino acids. The V and J ends lost 4 bases and 5 bases respectively, with 14 bases between them.

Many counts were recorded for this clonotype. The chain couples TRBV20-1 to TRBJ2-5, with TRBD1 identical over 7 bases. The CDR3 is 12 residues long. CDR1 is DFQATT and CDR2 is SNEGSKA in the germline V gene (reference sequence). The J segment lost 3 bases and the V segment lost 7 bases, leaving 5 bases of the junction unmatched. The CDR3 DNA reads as TGCAGTGGTCGACAGGGCGAAGAGACCCAGTACTTC. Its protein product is CSGRQGEETQYF.

CDR3 in DNA: TGTGCCAGCAGGATAACAGGGGGCCCCCCTTCGAACACCGGGGAGCTGTTTTTT. Translating it yields CASRITGGPPSNTGELFF. The V call is TRBV7-3, the J call TRBJ2-2, with TRBD1 matching 9 bases. Germline V gene lookup returns CDR1 SGHTA and CDR2 FQGTGA. The V and J ends lost 6 bases and 0 bases, in that order; junction bases with no gene match: 11. The length of the CDR3 is 18 residues.

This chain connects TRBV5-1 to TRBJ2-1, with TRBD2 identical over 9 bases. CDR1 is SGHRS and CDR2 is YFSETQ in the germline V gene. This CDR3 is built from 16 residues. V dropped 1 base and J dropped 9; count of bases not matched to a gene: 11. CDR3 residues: CASSLRASGTEGEQFF. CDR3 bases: TGCGCCAGCAGCTTGAGGGCTAGCGGGACGGAGGGTGAGCAGTTCTTC. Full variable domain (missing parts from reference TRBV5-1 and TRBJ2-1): KAGVTQTPRYLIKTRGQQVTLSCSPISGHRSVSWYQQTPGQGLQFLFEYFSETQRNKGNFPGRFSGRQFSNSRSEMNVSTLELGDSALYLCASSLRASGTEGEQFFGPGTRLTVL.

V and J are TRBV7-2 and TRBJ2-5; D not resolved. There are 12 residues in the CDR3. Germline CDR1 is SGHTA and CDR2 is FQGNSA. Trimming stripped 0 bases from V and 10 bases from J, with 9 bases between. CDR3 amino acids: CASSLASAGQYF. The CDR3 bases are TGTGCCAGCAGCTTAGCGTCGGCCGGCCAGTACTTC.

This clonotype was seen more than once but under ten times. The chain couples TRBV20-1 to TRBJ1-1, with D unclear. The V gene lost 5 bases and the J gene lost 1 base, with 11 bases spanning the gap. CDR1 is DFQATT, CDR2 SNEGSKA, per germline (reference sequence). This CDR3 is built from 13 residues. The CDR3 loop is CSAPLLKNTEAFF. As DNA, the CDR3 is TGCAGTGCTCCGCTACTGAAGAACACTGAAGCTTTCTTT.

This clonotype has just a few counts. The CDR3 loop reads CASTTPMAGDGEQFF. The CDR3 nucleotides read TGTGCCAGCACCACCCCCATGGCGGGAGACGGTGAGCAGTTCTTC. V and J are TRBV28 and TRBJ2-1; TRBD2 matches 7 bases. With V trimmed by 7 bases and J by 9 bases, 15 bases remained unmatched. The CDR3 has 15 amino acids. The germline CDR1 and CDR2 sequences are MDHEN and SYDVKM.